This T cell receptor (beta chain) was captured in a study of long-term antiretroviral therapy in people with HIV. With survey level as its setting, the immunoSEQ assay was v3.0. Here immunoSEQ multiplex PCR was the method, and the copy in TCRdb shows in-frame clones only, minus some. The sample lists 35,000 to 45,000 clones, roughly 80% seen once, with under 15% in the top ten. This clone was seen a few times. Different DNA sequences within this sample yield the same CDR3. The V and J ends lost 0 bases and 0 bases, in that order; junction bases with no gene match: 3. Germline V gives CDR1 SNHLY, CDR2 FYNNEI. The CDR3 sequence is 16 residues long.

Here the sequenced sample was unsorted PBMCs, taken 0.3 years after starting antiretroviral therapy. This clonotype was obtained from a man between 18 and 29 years old with HIV. The V gene is TRBV2, the J gene TRBJ2-7, with TRBD1 identical over 9 bases. The CDR3 here is CASSEAGTGSSYEQYF. In nucleotides, the CDR3 is TGTGCCAGCAGTGAAGCCGGGACAGGGAGCTCCTACGAGCAGTACTTC. The full variable domain, with the rest looked up from reference TRBV2 and TRBJ2-7, is EPEVTQTPSHQVTQMGQEVILRCVPISNHLYFYWYRQILGQKVEFLVSFYNNEISEKSEIFDDQFSVERPDGSNFTLKIRSTKLEDSAMYFCASSEAGTGSSYEQYFGPGTRLTVT.